The 30 T cell receptor beta chains below were found in one sample sequenced in a study of blood T cell repertoires in COVID-19. Assay used: immunoSEQ multiplex PCR; TCRdb lists only in-frame clones, some missing. The sample contains about 190,000 clones, around 80% of which appear only once. Sample: peripheral blood. These receptor sequences come from a woman at least 80 years old with active or convalescent COVID-19.

The V call is TRBV7-9, the J call TRBJ1-4, with TRBD1 matching over 7 bases. Germline V gene lookup returns CDR1 SEHNR and CDR2 FQNEAQ (reference sequence). The CDR3 totals 16 residues. V lost 6 bases to trimming and J lost 7 bases; unmatched junction nucleotides: 14. In nucleotides, the CDR3 is TGTGCCAGCAGTTCGGACAGGCGGTTCAGGAGTGAAAAACTGTTTTTT. Translation: CASSSDRRFRSEKLFF. The full variable domain, with the rest looked up from reference TRBV7-9 and TRBJ1-4, is DTGVSQNPRHKITKRGQNVTFRCDPISEHNRLYWYRQTLGQGPEFLTYFQNEAQLEKSRLLSDRFSAERPKGSFSTLEIQRTEQGDSAMYLCASSSDRRFRSEKLFFGSGTQLSVL.

The chain employs TRBV5-1 and TRBJ2-1; 15 positions agree with TRBD2. The CDR3 has 16 residues. The J segment lost 8 bases and the V segment lost 4 bases, leaving 7 bases of the junction unmatched. Germline V CDR1 and CDR2: SGHRS, YFSETQ. The CDR3 sequence: CASSRGLAGGHDEQFF. Here the CDR3 DNA reads TGCGCCAGCAGCCGGGGACTAGCGGGGGGTCACGATGAGCAGTTCTTC.

The chain employs TRBV6-5 and TRBJ1-2, with TRBD1 matching over 10 bases. In germline, CDR1 is MNHEY, CDR2 SVGAGI. This CDR3 spans 15 amino acids. V lost 6 bases, J lost 2 bases, and 6 bases stayed unmatched. The CDR3: CASRAPGQGNYGYTF. CDR3 DNA: TGTGCCAGCAGAGCTCCGGGACAGGGGAACTATGGCTACACCTTC.

This rearrangement joins TRBV28 to TRBJ2-3; no reliable D call. CDR3 length equals 14 residues. Trimming took 8 bases from V and 2 from J, leaving 14 bases between them. Germline V gives CDR1 MDHEN, CDR2 SYDVKM. The DNA for the CDR3 is TGTGCCAGCCCCCCTTCCTATCCCACAGATACGCAGTATTTT. It translates to CASPPSYPTDTQYF.

This sequence joins TRBV4-1 and TRBJ2-5; tentative D call: TRBD2 (5 bases). The V end was cut by 1 base, the J end by 1 base, with 13 bases between. The CDR3 contains 16 residues. Germline loops: CDR1 MGHRA, CDR2 YSYEKL. The CDR3 region is CASSQATRAGQETQYF. The DNA of the CDR3 is TGCGCCAGCAGCCAAGCCACCCGGGCGGGCCAAGAGACCCAGTACTTC.

This sequence joins TRBV18 and TRBJ1-5; TRBD1 matches at 10 bases. Unmatched junction bases numbered 0, after V lost 0 bases and J lost 4 bases. CDR1 and CDR2 (germline): KGHSH, LQKENI. The length of the CDR3 is 15 residues. The CDR3 here is CASSPPGQGNQPQHF. The CDR3 DNA reads as TGTGCCAGCTCACCACCGGGACAGGGGAATCAGCCCCAGCATTTT.

The sample holds one count of this clone. This chain links TRBV28 with TRBJ1-1; possibly TRBD1 for D (6 bases). CDR3 length: 11 residues. V lost 7 bases to trimming and J lost 4 bases, with 7 bases between them. The V gene's germline CDR1 is MDHEN and CDR2 SYDVKM. The CDR3 nucleotides are TGTGCCAGCACAGGGGTCACTGAAGCTTTCTTT. Its protein is CASTGVTEAFF.

The chain joins TRBV5-1 to TRBJ2-1, with a possible D match to TRBD2 (5 bases). The V gene lost 2 bases and the J gene lost 8 bases, with 17 bases spanning the gap. The CDR3 totals 15 residues. CDR1 and CDR2 (germline): SGHRS, YFSETQ. CDR3 nucleotide sequence: TGCGCCAGCAGCTTCTCTCCAGGACCCGGGGATGAGCAGTTCTTC. Amino acid sequence: CASSFSPGPGDEQFF.

This clone showed up just a few times. The chain is built from TRBV9 and TRBJ1-3; D might be TRBD1 (5 bases). Germline values: CDR1 SGDLS, CDR2 YYNGEE. The length of the CDR3 is 15 residues. V was shortened by 0 bases and J by 4 bases, with 11 bases between the two germline ends. As DNA, the CDR3 is TGTGCCAGCAGCGTAGGGGGCATCCCAGGAAACACCATATATTTT. It encodes CASSVGGIPGNTIYF.

The chain recombines TRBV15 with TRBJ2-7; 9 bases match TRBD1. Per the germline V gene, CDR1 is LNHNV and CDR2 is YYDKDF (reference sequence). J gave up 1 base and V 3 bases, and 7 bases lay outside the gene matches. There are 16 residues in the CDR3. In DNA form, the CDR3 reads TGTGCCACCAGCAGGGCGGGACAGGGAAGATCCTACGAGCAGTACTTC. Protein: CATSRAGQGRSYEQYF.

This clone was counted a few times. V usage is TRBV18 and J usage is TRBJ1-1; D ambiguous. The CDR3 is 15 residues long. Germline V gives CDR1 KGHSH, CDR2 LQKENI. The V end was cut by 2 bases, the J end by 1 base, with 11 bases between. The CDR3 DNA reads as TGTGCCAGCTCACCAGTTTATACAAGGAACACTGAAGCTTTCTTT. Protein sequence: CASSPVYTRNTEAFF. Full variable domain (outside the CDR3, taken from reference TRBV18 and TRBJ1-1): NAGVMQNPRHLVRRRGQEARLRCSPMKGHSHVYWYRQLPEEGLKFMVYLQKENIIDESGMPKERFSAEFPKEGPSILRIQQVVRGDSAAYFCASSPVYTRNTEAFFGQGTRLTVV.

As concerns this clone: One end of the junction does not line up with germline, which may come from a read error. The V and J genes are TRBV18 and TRBJ1-4; 9 bases fit TRBD1. CDR1 is KGHSH and CDR2 is LQKENI in the germline V gene. This CDR3 comprises 15 residues. The CDR3 DNA reads TGTGCCAGCTCAACACCCGGGACAGGGAATGAAAAACTGTTTTTT. Protein product: CASSTPGTGNEKLFF.

This clone was recorded a few times. The V and J genes are TRBV9 and TRBJ2-7; 12 bases are shared with TRBD2. Germline V gene sequence: CDR1 SGDLS, CDR2 YYNGEE. The ends lost 3 bases at V and 2 bases at J; junction bases unmatched: 3. This CDR3 is 15 amino acids long. CDR3 sequence: CASSATSGGTYEQYF. For the CDR3, the DNA is TGTGCCAGCAGCGCGACTAGCGGGGGTACCTACGAGCAGTACTTC.

The V gene is TRBV5-1, the J gene TRBJ2-3; weak D call: TRBD2 (6 bases). Germline CDR1 reads SGHRS; CDR2 reads YFSETQ. V lost 3 bases to trimming and J lost 2 bases, with 16 bases between them. CDR3 length equals 16 residues. The CDR3 nucleotides are TGCGCCAGCAGCTCCCCCGGGAGCGCCATCACAGATACGCAGTATTTT. Translated: CASSSPGSAITDTQYF.

The chain is built from TRBV19 and TRBJ2-1; 8 bases fit TRBD2. The trim removed 5 bases at V and 7 bases at J, leaving 10 bases unmatched. The length of the CDR3 is 15 residues. Per germline, CDR1 LNHDA and CDR2 SQIVND (reference sequence). CDR3 in amino acids: CASSVSLAVLNEQFF. CDR3 nucleotide sequence: TGTGCCAGTAGTGTATCACTAGCGGTCCTTAATGAGCAGTTCTTC.

This clone was seen once. The J gene is TRBJ1-1, the V gene TRBV6-5, with D perhaps TRBD1 (5 bases). Trimming removed 6 bases at V and 1 base at J, with 9 bases between. In germline, CDR1 is MNHEY, CDR2 SVGAGI. The CDR3 has 13 residues. CDR3 in DNA: TGTGCCAGCAGCCACGGACAGAACACTGAAGCTTTCTTT. Translated, it gives CASSHGQNTEAFF.

This rearrangement joins TRBV7-2 to TRBJ2-7; 7 bases are shared with TRBD2. This CDR3 region has 11 residues. Trimming took 5 bases from V and 7 from J; bases not matched to a gene: 2. Germline V gene lookup returns CDR1 SGHTA and CDR2 FQGNSA. This chain's CDR3 is CASSGSGEQYF. The CDR3 nucleotides are TGTGCCAGCAGCGGTAGCGGGGAGCAGTACTTC.

The chain joins TRBV9 to TRBJ2-1, with D unresolved. Germline assignment: CDR1 SGDLS and CDR2 YYNGEE. This CDR3 spans 14 amino acids. V was trimmed by 0 bases and J by 2 bases, leaving 6 bases between them. The CDR3 DNA reads TGTGCCAGCAGCGTAGACACAACCTACAATGAGCAGTTCTTC. Amino acid sequence: CASSVDTTYNEQFF.

This chain's CDR3 is CASSERGRITEAFF. In DNA form, the CDR3 reads TGTGCCAGCAGTGAACGAGGCAGAATAACTGAAGCTTTCTTT. The gene calls are TRBV6-1 and TRBJ1-1; D ambiguous. Trimming cost V 2 bases and J 5 bases, with 12 bases left between them. The CDR3 is 14 amino acids. Germline V gene lookup returns CDR1 MNHNS and CDR2 SASEGT.

The chain recombines TRBV6-5 with TRBJ1-1, with 8 nucleotides matching TRBD1. The CDR3 has 15 amino acids. Germline CDR1 is MNHEY and CDR2 is SVGAGI. Germline trimming cut 7 bases from V and 0 bases from J; bases unmatched to any gene: 7. The chain's CDR3 is CASKGQGYMNTEAFF. DNA for the CDR3: TGTGCCAGCAAAGGACAGGGATATATGAACACTGAAGCTTTCTTT.

The rearrangement uses TRBV3-1 (or the pseudogene TRBV3-2) and TRBJ1-4, with a weak D call TRBD1 (6 bases). The CDR3 consists of 13 residues. Looked up from germline, CDR1 is LGHDT and CDR2 is YNNKEL (reference sequence). Trimming took off 8 bases at V and 6 bases at J, with 13 bases between the two ends. CDR3 in DNA: TGTGCCAGCCGCGGGGGGGGGCATGAAAAACTGTTTTTT. It yields the protein CASRGGGHEKLFF.

The chain employs TRBV18 and TRBJ1-1; the D is unclear. The CDR3 runs 12 residues. V dropped 6 bases and J dropped 7 bases, with 12 bases sitting between them. Germline CDR1 KGHSH, CDR2 LQKENI. This CDR3 reads CASSQREGEAFF. Here the CDR3 DNA reads TGTGCCAGCTCCCAAAGGGAGGGTGAAGCTTTCTTT.

The chain couples TRBV4-2 to TRBJ1-2, with 8 bases lining up with TRBD1. Germline V CDR1 and CDR2: LGHNA, YNFKEQ. Trimming at V came to 0 bases and at J to 1 base, leaving 4 bases not matched to a gene. The CDR3 is 16 residues long. CDR3 loop: CASSQEDRGINYGYTF. The CDR3 DNA reads as TGTGCCAGCAGCCAAGAAGACAGGGGAATTAACTATGGCTACACCTTC.

The chain carries TRBV7-2 and TRBJ1-5; D might be TRBD1 (6 bases). Looked up from germline, CDR1 is SGHTA and CDR2 is FQGNSA. The CDR3 spans 14 residues. V lost 4 bases and J 4 bases, leaving 11 bases between the germline ends. CDR3: CASSSYTGNQPQHF. In DNA form, the CDR3 reads TGTGCCAGCAGCTCTTACACAGGGAATCAGCCCCAGCATTTT.

This sequence joins TRBV9 and TRBJ2-7; D is perhaps TRBD1 (6 bases). There are 15 residues in the CDR3. The germline V gene encodes CDR1 SGDLS and CDR2 YYNGEE. V was shortened by 3 bases and J by 5 bases, with 18 bases between the two germline ends. CDR3 in DNA: TGTGCCAGCAGCGCCTCTCCAGGGACAATCAACGAGCAGTACTTC. Its translation is CASSASPGTINEQYF.

V and J are TRBV5-1 and TRBJ2-6, with D perhaps matching TRBD1 (7 bases). The V gene lost 4 bases and the J gene lost 0 bases, with 17 bases spanning the gap. The CDR3 runs to 18 residues. Germline-derived CDR1 and CDR2 are SGHRS and YFSETQ. This CDR3 is CASSPGGGGGSGANVLTF. DNA for the CDR3: TGCGCCAGCAGCCCCGGCGGAGGGGGCGGCTCTGGGGCCAACGTCCTGACTTTC.

The V gene is TRBV7-6, the J gene TRBJ2-7, with D possibly being TRBD1 (5 bases). V gave up 2 bases and J gave up 0 bases, with 14 bases separating them. This CDR3 region has 16 residues. Per the germline V gene, CDR1 is SGHVS and CDR2 is FNYEAQ. CDR3 region: CASSLRQGESSYEQYF. Here the CDR3 DNA reads TGTGCCAGCAGCTTAAGGCAGGGCGAAAGCTCCTACGAGCAGTACTTC.

This clone was seen just once. The chain has TRBV11-2 and TRBJ2-1; 7 nucleotides line up with TRBD1. This CDR3 has 16 amino acids. CDR1 is SGHAT and CDR2 is FQNNGV in the germline V gene. Trimming at V came to 4 bases and at J to 0 bases, leaving 6 bases not matched to a gene. Here the CDR3 reads CASSSYTGASYNEQFF. The CDR3 region has the DNA TGTGCCAGCAGCTCCTATACAGGGGCCTCCTACAATGAGCAGTTCTTC.

This clone was seen just once. V gene TRBV27 combines with J gene TRBJ2-7; D gene ambiguous. The germline V gene has CDR1 MNHEY and CDR2 SMNVEV (reference sequence). V was trimmed by 6 bases and J by 2 bases, leaving 11 bases between them. CDR3 length equals 13 residues. The CDR3 sequence: CASSPTTPYEQYF. CDR3 nucleotides: TGTGCCAGCAGCCCCACAACCCCCTACGAGCAGTACTTC.

J is TRBJ2-3 and V is TRBV7-3, with D perhaps matching TRBD1 (6 bases). Germline V gene lookup returns CDR1 SGHTA and CDR2 FQGTGA. V shed 1 base and J shed 1 base, with 12 bases lying between them. This CDR3 has 16 residues. The CDR3 here is CASSLSGQLRTDTQYF. The DNA for the CDR3 is TGTGCCAGCAGCTTAAGCGGACAGCTCCGCACAGATACGCAGTATTTT. Based on the CDR3 plus reference TRBV7-3 and TRBJ2-3, the full variable domain is GAGVSQTPSNKVTEKGKYVELRCDPISGHTALYWYRQSLGQGPEFLIYFQGTGAADDSGLPNDRFFAVRPEGSVSTLKIQRTERGDSAVYLCASSLSGQLRTDTQYFGPGTRLTVL.